Listed below are T cell receptor beta chains from one sample, sequenced in a study of patients and donors after allogeneic stem cell transplantation. TCRdb re-derived calls from the RT-PCR reads in MiXCR, one entry per CDR3 protein. The table includes 900,000 to 1,000,000 distinct CDR3 sequences, roughly 18% detected once. Material: blood, either unsorted or a sorted T cell fraction (not recorded which). All receptors come from a human donor who was either an allogeneic HSCT recipient or a stem cell or donor lymphocyte infusion donor (not recorded which). It is not recorded whose cells these are; they may come from a transplant donor. CDR3s include the opening cysteine and the closing phenylalanine or tryptophan. A D gene is named only where the DNA matches it firmly. Expanded clones get a size class; other rows say once, few or many, or leave the size out.

NA	NA	TRBV20-1	TRBJ2-7	TGCAGTGCTAGAGTAGCGAGCGGAGTCTACGAGCAGTACTTC	CSARVASGVYEQYF
NA	NA	TRBV12-3/TRBV12-4	TRBJ1-2	TGTGCCAGCAGTTTAGCGAGAGAATCAGGGAATGGCTACACCTTC	CASSLARESGNGYTF
NA	TRBD1	TRBV28	TRBJ2-5	TGTGCCAGCAGTTTATGGGGGACAGGTGGAGAGACCCAGTACTTC	CASSLWGTGGETQYF
few	NA	TRBV25-1	TRBJ1-3	TGTGCCAGCAGTGCACTCGCTGGAAACACCATATATTTT	CASSALAGNTIYF
many	NA	TRBV5-1	TRBJ1-4	TGCGCCAGCAGGAGGACAACTGCAACTAATGAAAAACTGTTTTTT	CASRRTTATNEKLFF
many	NA	TRBV6-5	TRBJ2-7	TGTGCCAGCAGTTCCTACGGACGATTCCCCTACGAGCAGTACTTC	CASSSYGRFPYEQYF
few	NA	TRBV7-9	TRBJ1-2	TGTGCCAGCAGCTTAGCAGGCGCGGAGCCGTATGGCTACACCTTC	CASSLAGAEPYGYTF
NA	TRBD2	TRBV20-1	TRBJ2-1	TGCAGTGCTAGAGTGGACGGGAGGAAGAATGAGCAGTTCTTC	CSARVDGRKNEQFF
NA	NA	TRBV20-1	TRBJ2-5	TGCAGTGCTAGAGTCAGGGGTCAAGGGGCCCAGTACTTC	CSARVRGQGAQYF
NA	NA	TRBV9	TRBJ1-2	TGTGCCAGCAGCGTAGCTAACGGGGGCAACTGGGGCTATGGCTACACCTTC	CASSVANGGNWGYGYTF
few	NA	TRBV7-6	TRBJ1-1	TGTGCCAGCAGCCCGGGGGGCCGAATACAAGAAGCTTTCTTT	CASSPGGRIQEAFF
many	NA	TRBV20-1	TRBJ2-3	TGCAGTGTAGCCCGCCTGGCTCCTTTTACAGATACGCAGTATTTT	CSVARLAPFTDTQYF
NA	NA	TRBV20-1	TRBJ2-2	TGCAGTTTTACGGGCGCCCGGGGCACCGGGGAGCTGTTTTTT	CSFTGARGTGELFF
NA	NA	TRBV24-1	TRBJ2-5	TGTGCCACCAGTGTGGGGGGATTGACAGCACAAGAGACCCAGTACTTC	CATSVGGLTAQETQYF
NA	TRBD2	TRBV7-9	TRBJ2-7	TGTGCCAGCAGCTTAGGGACTAGCGGGGGCAATAAGCAGTACTTC	CASSLGTSGGNKQYF
few	TRBD2	TRBV29-1	TRBJ2-1	TGCAGCACCCCCTTAAGCGGGGCCACTAGGGGCTCCTACAATGAGCAGTTCTTC	CSTPLSGATRGSYNEQFF
NA	NA	TRBV24-1	TRBJ2-7	TGTGCCACCAGTCTCACGGACAGGACTACGGGGGAGCAGTACTTC	CATSLTDRTTGEQYF
few	TRBD1	TRBV20-1	TRBJ2-1	TGCAGTGCCCCGACAGGGGGCAATGAGCAGTTCTTC	CSAPTGGNEQFF
few	NA	TRBV6-2/TRBV6-3	TRBJ1-1	TGTGCCAGCGGGAGAACGAACACTGAAGCTTTCTTT	CASGRTNTEAFF
few	NA	TRBV9	TRBJ2-1	TGTGCCAGCAGCGTAGCGGCGGGTTGGGATGAGCAGTTCTTC	CASSVAAGWDEQFF
few	TRBD2	TRBV20-1	TRBJ2-5	TGCAGTGCTAGAGGGGCGGGAGGGAAGGAAGAGACCCAGTACTTC	CSARGAGGKEETQYF
few	NA	TRBV25-1	TRBJ1-2	TGTGCCACCAGAGGGGACATTCAGAGCTACACCTTC	CATRGDIQSYTF
many	NA	TRBV5-1	TRBJ1-1	TGCGCCAGCAGCTATCACATGAACACTGAAGCTTTCTTT	CASSYHMNTEAFF
NA	NA	TRBV2	TRBJ2-3	TGTGCCAGCAGAAAACAGGGAGTTAGCACAGATACGCAGTATTTT	CASRKQGVSTDTQYF
few	TRBD1	TRBV24-1	TRBJ2-3	TGTGCCACCAGTGAGGCCGGGACAGGGAAAGATACGCAGTATTTT	CATSEAGTGKDTQYF
NA	TRBD1	TRBV12-3/TRBV12-4	TRBJ1-2	TGTGCCAGCAGCACCGCAGGGACAGCAGGAGGCTACACCTTC	CASSTAGTAGGYTF
NA	TRBD2	TRBV3-1	TRBJ2-1	TGTGCCAGCAGCCAAGTAACGCGGGGGGGGGACAATGAGCAGTTCTTC	CASSQVTRGGDNEQFF
NA	TRBD2	TRBV30	TRBJ2-1	TGTGCCTCGACCGAACTAGCGAGTTACAATGAGCAGTTCTTC	CASTELASYNEQFF
few	NA	TRBV6-1	TRBJ2-6	TGTGCCAGCAGGCGCGGGCACTCTGGGGCCAACGTCCTGACTTTC	CASRRGHSGANVLTF
few	NA	TRBV12-3/TRBV12-4	TRBJ2-4	TGTGCCAGCACGACTCCAGGGAAGGCCAAAAACATTCAGTACTTC	CASTTPGKAKNIQYF
many	TRBD2	TRBV29-1	TRBJ2-3	TGCAGCGTTGTGGGACTAGCGGTCACAGATACGCAGTATTTT	CSVVGLAVTDTQYF
few	TRBD2	TRBV24-1	TRBJ2-3	TGTGCCACCTCCTTTCGGGAGGCTAGCACAGATACGCAGTATTTT	CATSFREASTDTQYF
many	NA	TRBV10-3	TRBJ2-2	TGTGCCATCAGTGGGGGCGCGGGGGAGCTGTTTTTT	CAISGGAGELFF
NA	TRBD2	TRBV7-2	TRBJ2-7	TGTGCCAGCAGTCCATTTGGACTAGCGGGGGGCTACGAGCAGTACTTC	CASSPFGLAGGYEQYF
NA	NA	TRBV20-1	TRBJ1-2	TGCAGTGCCGTAGAAAGAGACAGAAGTCGGGGCTATGGCTACACCTTC	CSAVERDRSRGYGYTF
NA	NA	TRBV14	TRBJ2-5	TGTGCCAGCAGCCAAGATACTTGGTGGGCCGGAGAGACCCAGTACTTC	CASSQDTWWAGETQYF
many	TRBD2	TRBV12-3/TRBV12-4	TRBJ2-3	TGTGCCAGCAGTTTATCCGGGACTAGCGGCACAGATACGCAGTATTTT	CASSLSGTSGTDTQYF
NA	NA	TRBV7-9	TRBJ1-2	TGTGCCAGCAGCTTAGCGAGGGCGTCGGGAGGCTACACCTTC	CASSLARASGGYTF
many	NA	TRBV20-1	TRBJ1-5	TGCAGTGCTAGACCTTCTTCGAGGCAGCCCCAGCATTTT	CSARPSSRQPQHF
few	TRBD2	TRBV6-5	TRBJ2-1	TGTGCCAGCAGTTACTCCCACGGGGGGGCGGCCTACAATGAGCAGTTCTTC	CASSYSHGGAAYNEQFF